This T cell receptor beta chain was identified in a study of shared clonotypes between healthy human individuals. General study results and limits: For sorted subsets, rarefaction showed incomplete sequencing despite large depth.

Points on this clone: No antigen is known for it.

Splitting the CD4+ cells yielded a CD45RA+ naive subset and a CD45RA-negative memory subset. Sorted-subset replicate PCRs used about 200 ng DNA, some 31,000 T cell genomes. The authors' processing: ImmunoSEQ output lacked quality scores and full-length reads, limiting matched filtering. Assay used: immunoSEQ multiplex PCR; TCRdb lists only in-frame clones, some missing. V and J calls and clone size follow that table, whereas D and trimming were derived from the DNA. The sample lists approximately 1.5 million clones; less than 99% were seen once. The CDR3 contains 17 residues. With V trimmed by 0 bases and J by 6 bases, 8 bases remained unmatched. The germline CDR1 and CDR2 sequences are SGHRS and YFSETQ.

The origin of this receptor is a man aged 25 to 40 in good health. The chain joins TRBV5-1 to TRBJ2-3; 12 positions match TRBD2. Sequenced sample: naive CD4+ T cells sorted from blood. Sample subset: CD45RA+ positively selected. The CDR3 region is CASSLGLAGEPGDTQYF. The CDR3 DNA sequence: TGCGCCAGCAGCTTGGGACTAGCGGGAGAACCAGGGGATACGCAGTATTTT.